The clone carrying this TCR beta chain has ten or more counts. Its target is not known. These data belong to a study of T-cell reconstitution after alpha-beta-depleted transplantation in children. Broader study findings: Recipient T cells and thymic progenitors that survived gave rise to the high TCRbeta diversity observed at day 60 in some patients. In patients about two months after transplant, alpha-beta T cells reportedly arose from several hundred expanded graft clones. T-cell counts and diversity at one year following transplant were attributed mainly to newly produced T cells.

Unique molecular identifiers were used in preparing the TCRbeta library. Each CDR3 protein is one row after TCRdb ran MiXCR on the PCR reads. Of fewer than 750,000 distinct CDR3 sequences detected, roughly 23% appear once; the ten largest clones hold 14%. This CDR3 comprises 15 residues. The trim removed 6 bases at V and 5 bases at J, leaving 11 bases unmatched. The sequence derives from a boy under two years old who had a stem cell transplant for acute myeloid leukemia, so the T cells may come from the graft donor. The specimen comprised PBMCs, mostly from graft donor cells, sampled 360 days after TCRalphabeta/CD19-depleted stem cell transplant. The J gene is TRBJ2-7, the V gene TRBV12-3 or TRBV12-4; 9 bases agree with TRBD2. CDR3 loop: CASRLTGTSPDEQYF. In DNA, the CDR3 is TGTGCCAGCAGGCTCACCGGGACTAGCCCTGACGAGCAGTACTTC.